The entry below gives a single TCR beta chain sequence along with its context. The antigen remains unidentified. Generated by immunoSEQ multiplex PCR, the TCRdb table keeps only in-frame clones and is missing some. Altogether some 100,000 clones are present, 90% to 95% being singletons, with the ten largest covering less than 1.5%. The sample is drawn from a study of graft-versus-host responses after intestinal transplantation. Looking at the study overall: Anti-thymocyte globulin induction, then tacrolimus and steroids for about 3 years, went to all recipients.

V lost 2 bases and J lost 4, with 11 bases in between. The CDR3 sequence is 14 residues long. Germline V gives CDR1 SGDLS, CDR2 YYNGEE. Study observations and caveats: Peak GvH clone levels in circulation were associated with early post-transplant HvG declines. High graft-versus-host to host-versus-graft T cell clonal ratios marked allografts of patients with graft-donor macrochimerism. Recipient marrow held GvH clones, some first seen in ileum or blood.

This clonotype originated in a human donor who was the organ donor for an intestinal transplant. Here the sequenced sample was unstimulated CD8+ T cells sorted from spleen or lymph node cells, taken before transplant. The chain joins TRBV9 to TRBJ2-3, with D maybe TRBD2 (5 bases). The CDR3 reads CASSVRGSPDTQYF. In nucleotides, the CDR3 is TGTGCCAGCAGCGTGCGCGGGTCCCCAGATACGCAGTATTTT.